The rows below give T cell receptor beta chains drawn from one sample of a study of regulatory T cells in long-lasting Graves disease. TCRdb itself ran the multiplex PCR reads through MiXCR, one entry per CDR3 protein. The sample contains 600,000 to 800,000 distinct CDR3 sequences, about 32% of which appear only once. The sequencing used peripheral blood mononuclear cells (PBMCs), collected when the disease was refractory, from a patient treated with antithyroid drugs. These receptors originate from a female donor with Graves disease. CDR3s include the opening cysteine and the closing phenylalanine or tryptophan. A D gene is named only where the DNA matches it firmly. Rows may omit the clone size; those that give it use once, few, many or a size class.

many	TRBV29-1	.	TRBJ1-2	CSVKPGSYGYTF	TGCAGCGTCAAACCAGGGTCGTATGGCTACACCTTC
.	TRBV9	TRBD1	TRBJ1-6	CASRPGTGGAYSPLHF	TGTGCCAGCAGGCCCGGTACAGGGGGCGCATATTCACCCCTCCACTTT
.	TRBV18	TRBD1	TRBJ1-2	CASSHNSGQGSYGYTF	TGTGCCAGCTCACATAACTCGGGACAGGGGTCCTATGGCTACACCTTC
many	TRBV28	TRBD1	TRBJ1-5	CASSLLRDRGRDQPQHF	TGTGCCAGCAGTTTATTGAGGGACAGGGGGCGAGATCAGCCCCAGCATTTT
many	TRBV2	.	TRBJ2-2	CASSEEYTGELFF	TGTGCCAGCAGTGAGGAGTACACCGGGGAGCTGTTTTTT
.	TRBV20-1	TRBD2	TRBJ2-2	CSASRGLARGADTGELFF	TGCAGTGCTAGTCGGGGACTAGCTAGGGGGGCGGACACCGGGGAGCTGTTTTTT
many	TRBV12-3/TRBV12-4	.	TRBJ1-1	CASSSYTEAFF	TGTGCCAGCAGTTCCTACACTGAAGCTTTCTTT
few	TRBV6-1	TRBD1	TRBJ2-7	CASRKGEDRGSEQYF	TGTGCCAGCAGAAAGGGGGAGGACAGGGGGAGTGAGCAGTACTTC
.	TRBV6-1	.	TRBJ1-2	CASRAGLANYGYTF	TGTGCCAGCAGGGCAGGGTTAGCTAACTATGGCTACACCTTC
.	TRBV13	.	TRBJ1-1	CASSLPSGGLNTEAFF	TGTGCCAGCAGCTTACCTTCGGGGGGGTTGAACACTGAAGCTTTCTTT
few	TRBV11-2	.	TRBJ2-7	CASSLAGLFYEQYF	TGTGCCAGCAGCTTGGCCGGACTGTTCTACGAGCAGTACTTC
.	TRBV3-1	TRBD1	TRBJ1-1	CASSTAGTGGAEAFF	TGTGCCAGCAGCACCGCCGGGACAGGAGGGGCTGAAGCTTTCTTT
many	TRBV9	.	TRBJ1-1	CASSVRGRDTEAFF	TGTGCCAGCAGCGTAAGGGGCAGAGACACTGAAGCTTTCTTT
.	TRBV20-1	TRBD2	TRBJ2-5	CSGSVAGEGRETQYF	TGCAGTGGTTCCGTAGCGGGAGAGGGAAGGGAGACCCAGTACTTC
.	TRBV9	TRBD1	TRBJ2-7	CASSAGQGASYEQYF	TGTGCCAGCAGCGCAGGACAGGGGGCCTCCTACGAGCAGTACTTC
few	TRBV20-1	TRBD2	TRBJ2-7	CSARGGFYEQYF	TGCAGTGCTCGCGGGGGATTTTACGAGCAGTACTTC
.	TRBV5-1	.	TRBJ2-4	CASSLAVGVGQLAKNIQYF	TGCGCCAGCAGCTTGGCCGTAGGGGTAGGCCAGCTAGCCAAAAACATTCAGTACTTC
.	TRBV2	.	TRBJ2-4	CASSGLGRGAKNIQYF	TGTGCCAGCAGTGGGCTCGGCAGGGGAGCCAAAAACATTCAGTACTTC
few	TRBV15	TRBD1	TRBJ2-2	CATSRDPLVDRGAGELFF	TGTGCCACCAGCAGAGATCCCCTGGTGGACAGGGGGGCCGGGGAGCTGTTTTTT
many	TRBV27	.	TRBJ1-5	CASSFKDSNQPQHF	TGTGCCAGCAGTTTTAAAGATAGCAATCAGCCCCAGCATTTT
.	TRBV15	.	TRBJ1-5	CATSADPWGNQPQHF	TGTGCCACCAGCGCGGACCCGTGGGGCAATCAGCCCCAGCATTTT
.	TRBV12-3/TRBV12-4	.	TRBJ1-2	CASSLISAGNGYTF	TGTGCCAGCAGTTTAATTTCTGCTGGGAATGGCTACACCTTC
few	TRBV7-3	.	TRBJ1-1	CASSYVPGDTEAFF	TGTGCCAGCAGCTACGTCCCTGGGGACACTGAAGCTTTCTTT
few	TRBV12-3/TRBV12-4	.	TRBJ1-5	CASSAGAPNQPQHF	TGTGCCAGCAGTGCGGGGGCACCCAATCAGCCCCAGCATTTT
few	TRBV11-2	.	TRBJ1-1	CASSSIQGRNTEAFF	TGTGCCAGCAGCTCGATACAGGGCCGGAACACTGAAGCTTTCTTT
.	TRBV30	.	TRBJ1-2	CAWSVLSGPHYGYTF	TGTGCCTGGAGTGTATTATCAGGGCCGCACTATGGCTACACCTTC
many	TRBV6-1	.	TRBJ1-1	CASKEGFMNTEAFF	TGTGCCAGCAAGGAGGGGTTCATGAACACTGAAGCTTTCTTT
few	TRBV18	.	TRBJ1-2	CASSPLSGYTF	TGTGCCAGCTCACCACTTAGCGGCTACACCTTC
few	TRBV12-3/TRBV12-4	.	TRBJ1-1	CASSLIGAAFF	TGTGCCAGCAGTTTGATCGGCGCAGCTTTCTTT
many	TRBV11-2	.	TRBJ2-7	CASSLTYNYEQYF	TGTGCCAGCAGCTTGACTTACAACTACGAGCAGTACTTC
.	TRBV20-1	TRBD2	TRBJ2-7	CSARAPGGRSYEQYF	TGCAGTGCTAGAGCTCCGGGGGGACGGAGCTACGAGCAGTACTTC
few	TRBV29-1	.	TRBJ2-2	CSVPDRHTGELFF	TGCAGCGTACCAGACCGGCACACCGGGGAGCTGTTTTTT